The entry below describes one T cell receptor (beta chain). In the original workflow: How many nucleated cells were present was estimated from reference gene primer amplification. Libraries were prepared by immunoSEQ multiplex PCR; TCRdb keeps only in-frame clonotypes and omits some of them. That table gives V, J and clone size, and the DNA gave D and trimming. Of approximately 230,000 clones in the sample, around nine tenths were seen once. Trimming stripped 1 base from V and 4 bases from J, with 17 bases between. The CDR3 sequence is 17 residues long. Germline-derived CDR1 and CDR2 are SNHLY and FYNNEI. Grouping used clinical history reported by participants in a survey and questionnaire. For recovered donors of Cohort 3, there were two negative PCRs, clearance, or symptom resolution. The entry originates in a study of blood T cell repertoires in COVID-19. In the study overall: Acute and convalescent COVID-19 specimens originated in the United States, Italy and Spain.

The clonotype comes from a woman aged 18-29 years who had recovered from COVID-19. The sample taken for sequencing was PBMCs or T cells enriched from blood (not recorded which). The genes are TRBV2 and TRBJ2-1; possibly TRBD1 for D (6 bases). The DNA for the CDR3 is TGTGCCAGCAGTGAAGAAGGTTTACAGGGTGGGTACAATGAGCAGTTCTTC. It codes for CASSEEGLQGGYNEQFF.